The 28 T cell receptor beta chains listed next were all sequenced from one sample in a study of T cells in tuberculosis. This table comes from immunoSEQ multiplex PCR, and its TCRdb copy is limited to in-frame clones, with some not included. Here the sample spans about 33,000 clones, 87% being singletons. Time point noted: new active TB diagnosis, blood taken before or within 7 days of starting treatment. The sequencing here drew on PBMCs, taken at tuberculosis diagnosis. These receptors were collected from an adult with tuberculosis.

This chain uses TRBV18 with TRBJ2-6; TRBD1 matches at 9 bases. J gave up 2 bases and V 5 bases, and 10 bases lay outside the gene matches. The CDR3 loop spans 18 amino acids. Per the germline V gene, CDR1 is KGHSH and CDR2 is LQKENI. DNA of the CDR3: TGTGCCAGCTCAATCTTCGGGACAGGGACTACTGGGGCCAACGTCCTGACTTTC. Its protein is CASSIFGTGTTGANVLTF.

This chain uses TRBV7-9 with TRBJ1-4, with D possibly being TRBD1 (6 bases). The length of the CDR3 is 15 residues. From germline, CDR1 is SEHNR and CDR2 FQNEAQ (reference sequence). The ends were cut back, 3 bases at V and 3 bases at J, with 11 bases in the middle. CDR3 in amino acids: CASSFWGGANEKLFF. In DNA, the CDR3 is TGTGCCAGCAGCTTCTGGGGGGGCGCTAATGAAAAACTGTTTTTT.

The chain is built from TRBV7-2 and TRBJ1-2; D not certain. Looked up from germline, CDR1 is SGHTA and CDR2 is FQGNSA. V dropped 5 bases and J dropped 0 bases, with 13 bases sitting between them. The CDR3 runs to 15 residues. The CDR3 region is CASSREARSNYGYTF. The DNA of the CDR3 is TGTGCCAGCAGCCGGGAGGCCAGATCTAACTATGGCTACACCTTC.

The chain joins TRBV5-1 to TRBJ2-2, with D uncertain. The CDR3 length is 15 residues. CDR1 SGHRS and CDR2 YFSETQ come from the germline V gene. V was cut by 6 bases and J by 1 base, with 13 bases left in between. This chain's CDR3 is CASTTAAGNTGELFF. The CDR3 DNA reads TGCGCCAGCACCACGGCCGCAGGGAACACCGGGGAGCTGTTTTTT. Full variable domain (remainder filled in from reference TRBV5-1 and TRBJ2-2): KAGVTQTPRYLIKTRGQQVTLSCSPISGHRSVSWYQQTPGQGLQFLFEYFSETQRNKGNFPGRFSGRQFSNSRSEMNVSTLELGDSALYLCASTTAAGNTGELFFGEGSRLTVL.

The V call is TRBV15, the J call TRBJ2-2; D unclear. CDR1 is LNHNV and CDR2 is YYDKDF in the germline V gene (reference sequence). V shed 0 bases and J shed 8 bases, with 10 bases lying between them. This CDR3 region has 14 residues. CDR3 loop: CATSRDHSTGELFF. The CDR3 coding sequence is TGTGCCACCAGCAGAGATCATTCAACAGGGGAGCTGTTTTTT. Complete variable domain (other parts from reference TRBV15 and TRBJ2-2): DAMVIQNPRYQVTQFGKPVTLSCSQTLNHNVMYWYQQKSSQAPKLLFHYYDKDFNNEADTPDNFQSRRPNTSFCFLDIRSPGLGDTAMYLCATSRDHSTGELFFGEGSRLTVL.

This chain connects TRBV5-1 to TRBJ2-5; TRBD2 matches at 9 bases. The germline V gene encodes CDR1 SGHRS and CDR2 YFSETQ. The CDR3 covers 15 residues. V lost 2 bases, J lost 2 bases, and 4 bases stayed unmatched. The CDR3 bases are TGCGCCAGCAGCTTAATGCGGGGGGGACAAGAGACCCAGTACTTC. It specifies CASSLMRGGQETQYF.

The CDR3 DNA follows: TGTGCCAGCAGTTCAGGGGGTAGTGCCTACGAGCAGTACTTC. Translating gives CASSSGGSAYEQYF. The genes are TRBV6-5 and TRBJ2-7, with TRBD1 identical over 7 bases. The CDR3 is 14 residues long. Trimming cost V 4 bases and J 2 bases; bases outside gene matches: 5. Germline CDR1 is MNHEY and CDR2 is SVGAGI.

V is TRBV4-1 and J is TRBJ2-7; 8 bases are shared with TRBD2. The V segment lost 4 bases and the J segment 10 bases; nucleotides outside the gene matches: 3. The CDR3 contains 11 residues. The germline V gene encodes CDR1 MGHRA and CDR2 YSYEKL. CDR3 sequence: CASSLSGAQYF. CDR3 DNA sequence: TGCGCCAGCAGCCTTAGCGGGGCACAGTACTTC.

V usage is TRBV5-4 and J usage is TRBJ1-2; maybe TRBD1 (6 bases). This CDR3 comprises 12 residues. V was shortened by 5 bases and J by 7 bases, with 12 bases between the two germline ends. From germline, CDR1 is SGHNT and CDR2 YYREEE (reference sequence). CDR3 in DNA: TGTGCCAGCAGTTTGCGACAGGTTGGCTACACCTTC. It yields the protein CASSLRQVGYTF.

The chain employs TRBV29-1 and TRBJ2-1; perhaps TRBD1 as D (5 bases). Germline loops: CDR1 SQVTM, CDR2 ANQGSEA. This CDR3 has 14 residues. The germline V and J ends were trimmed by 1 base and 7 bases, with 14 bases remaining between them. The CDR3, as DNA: TGCAGCGTTGAAGGGGGCGCTGTGAGGAATGAGCAGTTCTTC. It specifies CSVEGGAVRNEQFF.

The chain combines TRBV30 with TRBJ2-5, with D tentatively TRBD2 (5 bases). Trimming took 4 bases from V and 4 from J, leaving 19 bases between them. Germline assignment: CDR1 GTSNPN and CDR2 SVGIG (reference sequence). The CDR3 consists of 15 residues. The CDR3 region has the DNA TGTGCCTGGACCCCCGGGCCTTTGGCGGGAGAGACCCAGTACTTC. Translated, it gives CAWTPGPLAGETQYF.

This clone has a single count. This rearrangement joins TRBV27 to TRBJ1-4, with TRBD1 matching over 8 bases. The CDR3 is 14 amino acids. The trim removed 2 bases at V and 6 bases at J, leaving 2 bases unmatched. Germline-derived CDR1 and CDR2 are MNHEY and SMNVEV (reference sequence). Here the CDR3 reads CASSLTGGDEKLFF. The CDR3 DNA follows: TGTGCCAGCAGTTTAACAGGGGGGGATGAAAAACTGTTTTTT.

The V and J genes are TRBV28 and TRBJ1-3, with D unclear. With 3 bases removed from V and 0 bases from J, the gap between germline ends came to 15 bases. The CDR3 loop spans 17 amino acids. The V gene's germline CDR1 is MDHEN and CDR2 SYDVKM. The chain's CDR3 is CASSFFIGGSSGNTIYF. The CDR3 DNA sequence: TGTGCCAGCAGTTTTTTCATCGGCGGGAGCTCTGGAAACACCATATATTTT. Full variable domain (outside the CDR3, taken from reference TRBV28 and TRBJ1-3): DVKVTQSSRYLVKRTGEKVFLECVQDMDHENMFWYRQDPGLGLRLIYFSYDVKMKEKGDIPEGYSVSREKKERFSLILESASTNQTSMYLCASSFFIGGSSGNTIYFGEGSWLTVV.

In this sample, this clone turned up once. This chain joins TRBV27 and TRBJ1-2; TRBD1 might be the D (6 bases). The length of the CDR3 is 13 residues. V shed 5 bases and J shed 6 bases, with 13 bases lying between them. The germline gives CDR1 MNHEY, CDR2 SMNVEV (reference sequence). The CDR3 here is CASSNQGWDGYTF. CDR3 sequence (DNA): TGTGCCAGCAGTAATCAGGGGTGGGATGGCTACACCTTC.

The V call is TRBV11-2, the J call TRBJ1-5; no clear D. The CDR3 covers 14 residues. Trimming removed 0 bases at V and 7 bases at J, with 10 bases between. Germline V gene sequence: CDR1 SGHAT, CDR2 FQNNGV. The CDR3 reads CASSLEREGQPQHF. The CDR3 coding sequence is TGTGCCAGCAGCTTAGAAAGGGAGGGCCAGCCCCAGCATTTT.

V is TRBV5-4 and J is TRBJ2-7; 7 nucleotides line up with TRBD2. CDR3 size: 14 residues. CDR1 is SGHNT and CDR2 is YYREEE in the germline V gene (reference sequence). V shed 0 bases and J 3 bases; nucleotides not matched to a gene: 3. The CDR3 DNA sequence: TGTGCCAGCAGCTTGGAATCTAGCGGCTACGAGCAGTACTTC. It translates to CASSLESSGYEQYF.

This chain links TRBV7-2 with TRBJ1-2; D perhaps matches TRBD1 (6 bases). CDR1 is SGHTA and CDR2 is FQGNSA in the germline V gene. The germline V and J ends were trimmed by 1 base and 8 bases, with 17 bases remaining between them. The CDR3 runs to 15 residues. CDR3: CASSLDWMQGRGYTF. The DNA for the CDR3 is TGTGCCAGCAGCTTAGATTGGATGCAGGGGCGGGGCTACACCTTC. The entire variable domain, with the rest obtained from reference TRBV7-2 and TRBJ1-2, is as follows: GAGVSQSPSNKVTEKGKDVELRCDPISGHTALYWYRQSLGQGLEFLIYFQGNSAPDKSGLPSDRFSAERTGGSVSTLTIQRTQQEDSAVYLCASSLDWMQGRGYTFGSGTRLTVV.

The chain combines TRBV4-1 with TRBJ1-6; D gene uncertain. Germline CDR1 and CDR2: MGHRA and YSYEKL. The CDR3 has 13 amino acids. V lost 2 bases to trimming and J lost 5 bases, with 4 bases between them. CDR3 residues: CASSQQNNSPLHF. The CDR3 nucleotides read TGCGCCAGCAGCCAACAGAATAATTCACCCCTCCACTTT.

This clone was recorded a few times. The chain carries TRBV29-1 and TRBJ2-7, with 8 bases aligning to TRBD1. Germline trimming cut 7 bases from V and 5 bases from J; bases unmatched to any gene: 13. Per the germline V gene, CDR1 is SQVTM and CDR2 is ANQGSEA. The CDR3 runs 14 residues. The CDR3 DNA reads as TGCAGCGACCCGGACAGGGAGGATAAAGACGAGCAGTACTTC. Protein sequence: CSDPDREDKDEQYF.

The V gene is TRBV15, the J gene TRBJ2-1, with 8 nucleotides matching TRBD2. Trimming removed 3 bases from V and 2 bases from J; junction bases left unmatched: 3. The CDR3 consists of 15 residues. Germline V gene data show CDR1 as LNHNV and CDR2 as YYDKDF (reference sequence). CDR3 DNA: TGTGCCACCAGCAGGGCGGGGGGTGCCTACAATGAGCAGTTCTTC. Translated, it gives CATSRAGGAYNEQFF.

Written as DNA, the CDR3 is TGTGCCAGTAGTAGCTCTAGCGGGGGGCTATTCACCGGGGAGCTGTTTTTT. The encoded protein is CASSSSSGGLFTGELFF. The gene calls are TRBV19 and TRBJ2-2, with TRBD2 matching over 11 bases. CDR3 size: 17 residues. Germline V lookup: CDR1 LNHDA, CDR2 SQIVND (reference sequence). V lost 4 bases to trimming and J lost 4 bases; unmatched junction nucleotides: 8.

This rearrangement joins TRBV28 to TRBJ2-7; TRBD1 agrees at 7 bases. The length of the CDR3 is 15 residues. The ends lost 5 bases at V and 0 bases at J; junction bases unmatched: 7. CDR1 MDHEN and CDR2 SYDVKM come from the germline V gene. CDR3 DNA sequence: TGTGCCAGCAGTGCAGGGGGTTTGGGCTCCTACGAGCAGTACTTC. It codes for CASSAGGLGSYEQYF.

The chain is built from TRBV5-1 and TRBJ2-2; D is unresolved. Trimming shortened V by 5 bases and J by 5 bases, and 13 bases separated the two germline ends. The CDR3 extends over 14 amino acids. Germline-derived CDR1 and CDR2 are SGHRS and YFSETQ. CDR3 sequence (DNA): TGCGCCAGCAGGCCTTACTACTCAACCGGGGAGCTGTTTTTT. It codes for CASRPYYSTGELFF.

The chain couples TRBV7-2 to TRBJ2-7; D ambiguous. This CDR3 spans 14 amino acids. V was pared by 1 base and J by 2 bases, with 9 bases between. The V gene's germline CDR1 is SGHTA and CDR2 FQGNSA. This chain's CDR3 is CASSLVGRTYEQYF. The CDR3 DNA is TGTGCCAGCAGCTTAGTGGGCCGCACCTACGAGCAGTACTTC.

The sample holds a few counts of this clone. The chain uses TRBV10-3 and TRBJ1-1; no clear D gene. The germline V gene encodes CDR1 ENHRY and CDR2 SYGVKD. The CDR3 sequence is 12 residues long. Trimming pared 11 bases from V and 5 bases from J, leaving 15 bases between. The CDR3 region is CAPPVRWTEAFF. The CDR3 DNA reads TGTGCCCCACCGGTCCGATGGACTGAAGCTTTCTTT.

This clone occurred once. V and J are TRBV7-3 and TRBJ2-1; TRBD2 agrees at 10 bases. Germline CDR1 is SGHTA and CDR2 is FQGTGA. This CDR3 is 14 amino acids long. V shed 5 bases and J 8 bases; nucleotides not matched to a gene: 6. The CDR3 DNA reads TGTGCCAGCAGCCCTGGGACTAGCGCCGATGAGCAGTTCTTC. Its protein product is CASSPGTSADEQFF.

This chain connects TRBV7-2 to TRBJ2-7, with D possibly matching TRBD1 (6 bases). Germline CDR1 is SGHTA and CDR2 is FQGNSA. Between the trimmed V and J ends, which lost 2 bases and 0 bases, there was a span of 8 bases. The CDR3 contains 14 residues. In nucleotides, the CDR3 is TGTGCCAGCAGCTTAAACAGGGCCTCCTACGAGCAGTACTTC. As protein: CASSLNRASYEQYF.

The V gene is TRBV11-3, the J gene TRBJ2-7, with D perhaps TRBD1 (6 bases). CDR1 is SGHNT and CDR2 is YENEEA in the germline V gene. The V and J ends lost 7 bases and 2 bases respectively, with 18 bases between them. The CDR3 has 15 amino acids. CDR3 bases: TGTGCCAGCATCATCACGGGACACCTTACCTACGAGCAGTACTTC. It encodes CASIITGHLTYEQYF.